This passage covers 30 T cell receptor beta chains from one sample sequenced in a study of shared clonotypes between healthy human individuals. Clones were read by immunoSEQ multiplex PCR, and TCRdb kept only the in-frame ones, dropping some. The sample has millions of clones; approximately 95% are singletons. Sequenced input: naive CD4+ T cells from PBMCs. The subset here: CD45RA+ positively selected. The receptor set was obtained from a man aged 18 to 29 in good health. Some clones in this sample may be carry-over from other donors' samples.

This sequence joins TRBV6-1 and TRBJ2-7, with 10 bases aligning to TRBD2. Trimming cost V 4 bases and J 7 bases; bases outside gene matches: 13. From germline, CDR1 is MNHNS and CDR2 SASEGT. This CDR3 comprises 16 residues. The DNA for the CDR3 is TGTGCCAGCAGTGGCTCCACTAGCGGGGTTCTCAGTGAGCAGTACTTC. It encodes CASSGSTSGVLSEQYF.

This chain joins TRBV5-1 and TRBJ2-7; TRBD2 matches at 9 bases. The ends lost 4 bases at V and 0 bases at J; junction bases unmatched: 8. Germline V lookup: CDR1 SGHRS, CDR2 YFSETQ. This CDR3 has 16 amino acids. The CDR3 protein is CASSRGLAGISYEQYF. In nucleotides, the CDR3 is TGCGCCAGCAGCAGGGGACTAGCTGGAATCTCCTACGAGCAGTACTTC.

This chain joins TRBV28 and TRBJ2-2, with D perhaps TRBD1 (7 bases). The CDR3 has 15 amino acids. From germline, CDR1 is MDHEN and CDR2 SYDVKM. V lost 5 bases and J 4 bases, leaving 14 bases between the germline ends. CDR3 nucleotide sequence: TGTGCCAGCAGTCAGAACAGGGGAGGCACCGGGGAGCTGTTTTTT. Amino acid sequence: CASSQNRGGTGELFF.

V gene TRBV28 combines with J gene TRBJ2-7; D gene ambiguous. Germline V gene lookup returns CDR1 MDHEN and CDR2 SYDVKM. The CDR3 length is 16 residues. Trimming took off 5 bases at V and 3 bases at J, with 20 bases between the two ends. CDR3 protein: CASSLGPLSNFYEQYF. Here the CDR3 DNA reads TGTGCCAGCAGTCTTGGTCCTCTGAGTAACTTCTACGAGCAGTACTTC.

The chain is built from TRBV7-6 and TRBJ1-1, with D uncertain. Trimming removed 2 bases from V and 6 bases from J, with 1 base in between. In germline, CDR1 is SGHVS, CDR2 FNYEAQ. The length of the CDR3 is 10 residues. Written as DNA, the CDR3 is TGTGCCAGCAGCTTATCTGAAGCTTTCTTT. Its protein is CASSLSEAFF.

The chain employs TRBV30 and TRBJ1-1; D uncertain. This CDR3 region has 11 residues. The germline V gene has CDR1 GTSNPN and CDR2 SVGIG (reference sequence). Deletions cut 5 bases from V and 1 base from J, with 5 bases between. The CDR3 coding sequence is TGTGCCTGGGCCCGGAACACTGAAGCTTTCTTT. Translation gives CAWARNTEAFF.

The rearrangement uses TRBV5-1 and TRBJ2-1, with 14 bases that match TRBD2. The CDR3 has 21 residues. Germline V gene lookup returns CDR1 SGHRS and CDR2 YFSETQ. V lost 0 bases to trimming and J lost 4 bases; unmatched junction nucleotides: 15. CDR3 loop: CASSLVWVGLAGERKYNEQFF. CDR3 nucleotide sequence: TGCGCCAGCAGCTTGGTCTGGGTGGGACTAGCGGGAGAGAGGAAGTACAATGAGCAGTTCTTC.

This clone has just one count. The gene calls are TRBV11-2 and TRBJ2-1; D unclear. Germline CDR1 and CDR2: SGHAT and FQNNGV. The CDR3 spans 15 residues. V shed 2 bases and J shed 1 base, with 9 bases lying between them. CDR3 bases: TGTGCCAGCAGCTTACTCCCTAAATCCTACAATGAGCAGTTCTTC. It is translated as CASSLLPKSYNEQFF.

The chain employs TRBV7-3 and TRBJ2-1; 10 nucleotides align to TRBD2. The V gene's germline CDR1 is SGHTA and CDR2 FQGTGA. The CDR3 extends over 17 amino acids. Trimming removed 2 bases from V and 2 bases from J; junction bases left unmatched: 6. The CDR3 spells CASSLGRAGGTYNEQFF. In DNA form, the CDR3 reads TGTGCCAGCAGCTTAGGAAGAGCGGGAGGGACCTACAATGAGCAGTTCTTC.

The chain is built from TRBV7-2 and TRBJ2-3; a weak D match, TRBD1 (6 bases). CDR3 length: 15 residues. V dropped 4 bases and J dropped 2 bases, with 13 bases sitting between them. CDR1 SGHTA and CDR2 FQGNSA come from the germline V gene. Here the CDR3 DNA reads TGTGCCAGCAGCTACAGGGTAGGGGACACAGATACGCAGTATTTT. Amino acids: CASSYRVGDTDTQYF.

V and J are TRBV6-1 and TRBJ1-4, with a weak D call TRBD1 (5 bases). Germline lookup yields CDR1 MNHNS and CDR2 SASEGT. V was pared by 5 bases and J by 5 bases, with 15 bases between. This CDR3 comprises 15 residues. The CDR3 sequence: CASSLWGLRNEKLFF. The CDR3 DNA reads TGTGCCAGCAGTCTTTGGGGGTTAAGAAATGAAAAACTGTTTTTT.

CDR3 DNA: TGTGCCAGCCAGACAGGATTCAACAATGAGCAGTTCTTC. This sequence encodes CASQTGFNNEQFF. J is TRBJ2-1 and V is TRBV6-1; a weak D match, TRBD1 (6 bases). The CDR3 length is 13 residues. Germline loops: CDR1 MNHNS, CDR2 SASEGT. Trimming took 8 bases from V and 5 from J, leaving 13 bases between them.

This chain links TRBV7-8 with TRBJ2-5; 7 bases agree with TRBD1. This CDR3 has 17 amino acids. The germline V gene has CDR1 SGHVS and CDR2 FQNEAQ. V gave up 4 bases and J gave up 5 bases; unmatched junction bases: 16. The CDR3 loop reads CASSSLLTGQKGETQYF. Written as DNA, the CDR3 is TGTGCCAGCAGCTCCCTCCTTACGGGACAGAAGGGGGAGACCCAGTACTTC.

To note about this clone: This sample also contains other DNA sequences that code for the same CDR3. The CDR3 region is CASRPNRDTTYEQYF. Here the CDR3 DNA reads TGTGCCAGCAGGCCAAACCGGGACACCACCTACGAGCAGTACTTC. V is TRBV11-1 and J is TRBJ2-7, with D possibly being TRBD1 (6 bases). Germline V gene sequence: CDR1 SGHAT, CDR2 FQDESV (reference sequence). The CDR3 extends over 15 amino acids. Trimming shortened V by 6 bases and J by 2 bases, and 17 bases separated the two germline ends.

The chain has TRBV5-4 and TRBJ2-6; no firm D call. Trimming cost V 4 bases and J 4 bases, with 6 bases left between them. Germline CDR1 is SGHNT and CDR2 is YYREEE (reference sequence). The CDR3 runs to 13 residues. CDR3 region: CASSLLGANVLTF. DNA for the CDR3: TGTGCCAGCAGCCTCCTCGGGGCCAACGTCCTGACTTTC.

This chain connects TRBV5-8 to TRBJ1-5; 9 nucleotides align to TRBD1. From germline, CDR1 is SGHTS and CDR2 YDEGEE. The CDR3 contains 15 residues. Trimming cost V 6 bases and J 5 bases; bases outside gene matches: 9. Here the CDR3 reads CASTPNRGHDQPQHF. The CDR3 region has the DNA TGTGCCAGCACCCCCAACAGGGGGCACGATCAGCCCCAGCATTTT.

V usage is TRBV5-1 and J usage is TRBJ2-2, with D hard to call. CDR1 is SGHRS, CDR2 YFSETQ, per germline. Trimming took off 4 bases at V and 6 bases at J, with 13 bases between the two ends. The CDR3 has 14 amino acids. As DNA, the CDR3 is TGCGCCAGCAGCGTAGGAACTAACCCCGGGGAGCTGTTTTTT. Translated, it gives CASSVGTNPGELFF.

V usage is TRBV27 and J usage is TRBJ1-5; no clear D. The CDR3 sequence is 13 residues long. The germline V and J ends were trimmed by 4 bases and 7 bases, with 11 bases remaining between them. Per the germline V gene, CDR1 is MNHEY and CDR2 is SMNVEV (reference sequence). CDR3 in amino acids: CASSSSPRQPQHF. CDR3 bases: TGTGCCAGCAGTTCCTCCCCCCGGCAGCCCCAGCATTTT.

V usage is TRBV5-1 and J usage is TRBJ1-5; D remains ambiguous. Germline values: CDR1 SGHRS, CDR2 YFSETQ. The CDR3 extends over 13 amino acids. Between the trimmed V and J ends, which lost 1 base and 7 bases, there was a span of 9 bases. This CDR3 reads CASSLIGEQPQHF. The CDR3 coding sequence is TGCGCCAGCAGCTTGATCGGGGAACAGCCCCAGCATTTT. Looking up the rest from reference TRBV5-1 and TRBJ1-5 gives the full variable domain: KAGVTQTPRYLIKTRGQQVTLSCSPISGHRSVSWYQQTPGQGLQFLFEYFSETQRNKGNFPGRFSGRQFSNSRSEMNVSTLELGDSALYLCASSLIGEQPQHFGDGTRLSIL.

This rearrangement joins TRBV10-3 to TRBJ1-1, with D perhaps matching TRBD1 (5 bases). Germline loops: CDR1 ENHRY, CDR2 SYGVKD. This CDR3 has 14 residues. Trimming shortened V by 5 bases and J by 3 bases, and 13 bases separated the two germline ends. The CDR3 DNA follows: TGTGCCATCAGTTTCACAGGAAAGGACACTGAAGCTTTCTTT. This translates into CAISFTGKDTEAFF.

This chain connects TRBV28 to TRBJ1-2; 7 bases agree with TRBD1. From germline, CDR1 is MDHEN and CDR2 SYDVKM. CDR3 length equals 15 residues. V shed 1 base, J shed 1 base, and the junction held 3 bases outside the gene matches. Here the CDR3 DNA reads TGTGCCAGCAGTTTATTTACAGGGGTTAACTATGGCTACACCTTC. Its translation is CASSLFTGVNYGYTF.

The genes are TRBV19 and TRBJ1-5; 8 positions match TRBD1. V lost 4 bases to trimming and J lost 5 bases; unmatched junction nucleotides: 10. This CDR3 has 16 amino acids. Germline V lookup: CDR1 LNHDA, CDR2 SQIVND (reference sequence). CDR3 sequence: CASSTSGQGKYQPQHF. The DNA of the CDR3 is TGTGCCAGTAGTACTTCCGGACAGGGAAAATATCAGCCCCAGCATTTT. Together with reference TRBV19 and TRBJ1-5, the CDR3 gives the full variable domain: DGGITQSPKYLFRKEGQNVTLSCEQNLNHDAMYWYRQDPGQGLRLIYYSQIVNDFQKGDIAEGYSVSREKKESFPLTVTSAQKNPTAFYLCASSTSGQGKYQPQHFGDGTRLSIL.

The chain combines TRBV5-4 with TRBJ2-5; 7 bases match TRBD1. This CDR3 spans 13 amino acids. CDR1 is SGHNT and CDR2 is YYREEE in the germline V gene (reference sequence). The V and J ends lost 3 bases and 4 bases, in that order; junction bases with no gene match: 3. CDR3 residues: CASSSQGLETQYF. CDR3 sequence (DNA): TGTGCCAGCAGCTCACAGGGGCTAGAGACCCAGTACTTC.

V usage is TRBV13 and J usage is TRBJ2-2; TRBD1 matches at 8 bases. This CDR3 has 17 residues. Trimming took 1 base from V and 4 from J; bases not matched to a gene: 8. Germline CDR1 reads PRHDT; CDR2 reads FYEKMQ (reference sequence). The CDR3 loop is CASSLAGRGRATGELFF. CDR3 in DNA: TGTGCCAGCAGCTTAGCAGGCAGGGGGCGGGCCACCGGGGAGCTGTTTTTT.

The V gene is TRBV28, the J gene TRBJ1-1; D might be TRBD1 (6 bases). V lost 3 bases and J 5 bases, leaving 25 bases between the germline ends. There are 18 residues in the CDR3. CDR1 MDHEN and CDR2 SYDVKM come from the germline V gene. The CDR3 coding sequence is TGTGCCAGCAGTTTGCCCCTTCGAGGAGGGGGTAAGGCTACTGAAGCTTTCTTT. Translation: CASSLPLRGGGKATEAFF.

The CDR3 coding sequence is TGTGCCAGCAGCGTAGTCGGTACTAGCGGGAGGGCCGGGGAGACCCAGTACTTC. The encoded protein is CASSVVGTSGRAGETQYF. V is TRBV9 and J is TRBJ2-5; 13 bases line up with TRBD2. The V and J ends lost 0 bases and 5 bases, in that order; junction bases with no gene match: 10. The CDR3 is 18 amino acids. Germline assignment: CDR1 SGDLS and CDR2 YYNGEE.

This sequence joins TRBV15 and TRBJ1-2, with D tentatively TRBD1 (5 bases). The CDR3 runs to 15 residues. CDR1 and CDR2 from the germline V gene are LNHNV and YYDKDF (reference sequence). Trimming took off 0 bases at V and 4 bases at J, with 12 bases between the two ends. In DNA form, the CDR3 reads TGTGCCACCAGCAGAGATCCAGGGAGAAGCTATGGCTACACCTTC. The encoded protein is CATSRDPGRSYGYTF.

This clone was seen just once. The chain is built from TRBV7-9 and TRBJ2-7, with 8 bases matching TRBD1. The CDR3 runs to 17 residues. Germline V gene lookup returns CDR1 SEHNR and CDR2 FQNEAQ (reference sequence). The V and J ends lost 5 bases and 3 bases, in that order; junction bases with no gene match: 15. Written as DNA, the CDR3 is TGTGCCAGCAGCCGACTCCTGGGACAGGTATTTTACTACGAGCAGTACTTC. It translates to CASSRLLGQVFYYEQYF.

In this sample, this clone turned up once. The chain has TRBV5-5 and TRBJ2-2; weak D call: TRBD2 (5 bases). The CDR3 sequence is 16 residues long. The germline CDR1 and CDR2 sequences are SGHKS and YYEKEE (reference sequence). V was clipped by 0 bases and J by 0 bases, with 9 bases between them. The CDR3 region has the DNA TGTGCCAGCAGCTTGGGGACTGCGACGAACACCGGGGAGCTGTTTTTT. It encodes CASSLGTATNTGELFF.

CDR3 region: CASILGLAGNEQFF. In DNA, the CDR3 is TGTGCCAGCATATTAGGACTAGCGGGAAATGAGCAGTTCTTC. This chain uses TRBV2 with TRBJ2-1; 12 bases map to TRBD2. The germline gives CDR1 SNHLY, CDR2 FYNNEI. The CDR3 consists of 14 residues. Trimming cost V 7 bases and J 7 bases; bases outside gene matches: 5.